This entry is about one T cell receptor (beta chain). Its antigen is still unknown. The germline V and J ends were trimmed by 0 bases and 10 bases, with 19 bases remaining between them. CDR3 length equals 15 residues. Germline V gene data show CDR1 as SGHDT and CDR2 as YYEEEE. The entry originates in a study of cytomegalovirus exposure and HLA in healthy donors. Notes on the study in general: For TCR beta chains, V- and J-gene trimming was later linked to a missense DCLRE1C variant. Earlier analysis found most TCR beta V segments productive about 90% or about 30% of the time.

PCR involved 60 Vbeta and 13 Jbeta primers. Data came from immunoSEQ multiplex PCR; TCRdb stores just in-frame clones and leaves some out. The sample carries some 190,000 clones, about four fifths recorded once. This chain connects TRBV5-6 to TRBJ1-2; no reliable D call. Sequencing input: PBMCs. The TCR was taken from a female donor in good health and CMV-seronegative. CDR3 in DNA: TGTGCCAGCAGCTTGGAGGGAGCCAGGTCTATGGTCTACACCTTC. Its protein is CASSLEGARSMVYTF.